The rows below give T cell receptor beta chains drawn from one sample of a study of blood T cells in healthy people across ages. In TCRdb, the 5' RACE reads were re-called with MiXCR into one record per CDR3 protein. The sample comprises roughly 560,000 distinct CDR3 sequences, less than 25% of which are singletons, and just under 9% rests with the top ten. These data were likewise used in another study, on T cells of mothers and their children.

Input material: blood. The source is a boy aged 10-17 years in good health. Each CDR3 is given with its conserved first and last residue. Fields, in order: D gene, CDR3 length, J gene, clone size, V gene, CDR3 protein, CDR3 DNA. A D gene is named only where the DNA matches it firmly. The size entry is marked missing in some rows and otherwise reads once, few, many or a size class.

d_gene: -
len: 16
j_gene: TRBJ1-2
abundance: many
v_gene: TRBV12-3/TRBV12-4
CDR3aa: CASTTSAGLFNYGYTF
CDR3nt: TGTGCCAGCACCACATCCGCGGGGCTCTTTAACTATGGCTACACCTTC

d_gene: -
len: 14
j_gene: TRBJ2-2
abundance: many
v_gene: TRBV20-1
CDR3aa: CSAPLVSNTGELFF
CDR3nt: TGCAGTGCCCCCTTGGTCTCGAACACCGGGGAGCTGTTTTTT

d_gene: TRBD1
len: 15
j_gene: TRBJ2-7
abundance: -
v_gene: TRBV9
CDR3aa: CASSPQTGGSYEQYF
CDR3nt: TGTGCCAGCAGCCCGCAGACAGGGGGCTCCTACGAGCAGTACTTC

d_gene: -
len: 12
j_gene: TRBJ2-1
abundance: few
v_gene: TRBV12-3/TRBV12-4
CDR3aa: CASSLGVLEQFF
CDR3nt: TGTGCCAGCAGTTTAGGGGTATTGGAGCAGTTCTTC

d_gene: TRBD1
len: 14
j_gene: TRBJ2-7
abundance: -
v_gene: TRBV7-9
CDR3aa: CASSPDTGVYEQYF
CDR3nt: TGTGCCAGCAGCCCCGATACAGGGGTCTACGAGCAGTACTTC

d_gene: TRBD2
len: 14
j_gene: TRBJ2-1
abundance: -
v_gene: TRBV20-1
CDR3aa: CSARARTSTDEQFF
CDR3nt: TGCAGTGCTAGAGCCCGGACTAGCACGGATGAGCAGTTCTTC

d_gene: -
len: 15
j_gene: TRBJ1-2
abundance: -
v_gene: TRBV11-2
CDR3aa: CASSLGGTTYYGYTF
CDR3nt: TGTGCCAGCAGCTTGGGGGGGACTACCTACTATGGCTACACCTTC

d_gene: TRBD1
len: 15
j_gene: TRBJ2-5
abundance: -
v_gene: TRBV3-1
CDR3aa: CASSAAAGGPETQYF
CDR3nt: TGTGCCAGCAGCGCCGCGGCAGGGGGTCCGGAGACCCAGTACTTC

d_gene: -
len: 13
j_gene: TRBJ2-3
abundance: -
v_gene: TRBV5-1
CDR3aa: CASSLVFGDTQYF
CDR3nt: TGCGCCAGCAGCTTGGTTTTTGGGGATACGCAGTATTTT

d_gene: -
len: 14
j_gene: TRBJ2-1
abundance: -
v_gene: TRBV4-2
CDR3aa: CASNEDPGAGVEFF
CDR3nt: TGTGCCAGCAACGAAGACCCTGGCGCCGGGGTAGAGTTCTTC

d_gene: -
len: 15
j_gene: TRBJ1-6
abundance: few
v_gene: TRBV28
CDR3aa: CASSSRRRGRSPLHF
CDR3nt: TGTGCCAGCAGTTCCCGACGGCGGGGGCGGTCACCCCTCCACTTT

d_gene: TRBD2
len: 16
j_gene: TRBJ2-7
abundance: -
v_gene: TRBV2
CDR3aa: CASSSGTSGGTYEQYF
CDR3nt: TGTGCCAGCTCTTCCGGGACTAGCGGGGGCACCTACGAGCAGTACTTC

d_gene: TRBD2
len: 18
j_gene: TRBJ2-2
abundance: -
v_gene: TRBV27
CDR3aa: CASSFTSGRGEDTGELFF
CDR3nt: TGTGCCAGCAGTTTCACTAGCGGGAGAGGGGAGGACACCGGGGAGCTGTTTTTT

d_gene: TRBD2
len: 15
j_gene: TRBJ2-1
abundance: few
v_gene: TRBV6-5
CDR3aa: CASTPLASSYNEQFF
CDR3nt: TGTGCCAGCACTCCACTAGCGAGCTCCTACAATGAGCAGTTCTTC

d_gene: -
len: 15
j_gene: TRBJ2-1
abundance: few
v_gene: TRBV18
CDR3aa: CASSLGLERDNEQFF
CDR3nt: TGTGCCAGCTCATTGGGACTGGAGCGAGACAATGAGCAGTTCTTC

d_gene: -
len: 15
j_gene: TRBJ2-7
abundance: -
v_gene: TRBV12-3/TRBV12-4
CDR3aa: CASSPVSGGSYEQYF
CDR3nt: TGTGCCAGCAGTCCCGTGTCAGGGGGGTCCTACGAGCAGTACTTC

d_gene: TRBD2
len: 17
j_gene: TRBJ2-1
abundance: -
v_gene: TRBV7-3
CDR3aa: CASSPHGLAGGPNEQFF
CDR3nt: TGTGCCAGCAGCCCACACGGCCTAGCGGGAGGGCCCAATGAGCAGTTCTTC

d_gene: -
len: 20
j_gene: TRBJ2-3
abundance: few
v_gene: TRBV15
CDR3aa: CATSRDWGSSLTPGTDTQYF
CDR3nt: TGTGCCACCAGCAGAGATTGGGGGTCTAGCCTCACTCCCGGGACAGATACGCAGTATTTT

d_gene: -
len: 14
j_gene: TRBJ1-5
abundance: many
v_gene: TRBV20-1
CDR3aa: CSASLGGGNQPQHF
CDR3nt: TGCAGTGCTAGCTTAGGGGGGGGTAATCAGCCCCAGCATTTT

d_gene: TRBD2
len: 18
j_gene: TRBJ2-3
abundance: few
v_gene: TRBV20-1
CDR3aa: CSALLAGGPVNSPDTQYF
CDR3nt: TGCAGTGCTCTCCTAGCGGGGGGCCCGGTTAATTCTCCAGATACGCAGTATTTT

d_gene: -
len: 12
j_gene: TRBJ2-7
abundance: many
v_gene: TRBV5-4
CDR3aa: CASRTDNYEQYF
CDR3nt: TGTGCCAGCAGAACCGACAATTACGAGCAGTACTTC